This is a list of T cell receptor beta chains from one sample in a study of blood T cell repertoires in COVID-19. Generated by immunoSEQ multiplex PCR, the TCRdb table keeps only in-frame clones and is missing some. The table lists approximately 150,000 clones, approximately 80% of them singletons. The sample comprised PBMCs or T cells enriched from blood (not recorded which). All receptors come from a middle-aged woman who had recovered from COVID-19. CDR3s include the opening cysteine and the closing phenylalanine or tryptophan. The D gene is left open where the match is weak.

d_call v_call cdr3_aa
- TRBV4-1 CASRNPSQGEKLFF
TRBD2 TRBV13 CASSLGLAGGNEQFF
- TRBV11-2 CASSLGRYVRLQETQYF
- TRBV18 CASSPPGLRSSYEQYF
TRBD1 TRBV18 CASSTGTGDYEQYF
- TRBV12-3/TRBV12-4 CASSARQSQPQHF
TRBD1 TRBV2 CASSGGQGAEKLFF
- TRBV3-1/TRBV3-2 CASSPRDGANVLTF
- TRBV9 CASSTHVGADYEQYF
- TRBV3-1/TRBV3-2 CASSSRGGSHRYEQYF
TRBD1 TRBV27 CASSLGTGRYEQYF
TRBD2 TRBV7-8 CASSLGIISGTEQFF
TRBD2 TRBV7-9 CASSPLAGAGETQYF
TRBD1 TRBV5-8 CASSSTGQSPLRTEAFF
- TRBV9 CASRPGSPREAYGYTF
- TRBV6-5 CASGRGTEAFF
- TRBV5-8 CASSLGPAGNTGELFF
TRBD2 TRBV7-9 CASSSAGVPAKNIQYF
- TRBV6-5 CASMGLREADTQYF
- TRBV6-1 CASSDPSSSTRGGFYNEQFF
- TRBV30 CAWIRQNNEQFF
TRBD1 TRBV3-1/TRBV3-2 CASSQTGDGTEAFF
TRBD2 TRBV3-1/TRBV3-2 CASSRGTPSGGQETQYF
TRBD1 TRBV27 CASRPGGSKNIQYF
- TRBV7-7 CASSLRPVRDLYEQYF
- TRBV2 CASSPEAPRQETQYF
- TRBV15 CATSREGKTTEAFF
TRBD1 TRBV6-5 CASGTGDNEQYF
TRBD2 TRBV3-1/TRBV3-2 CASSQAAPGTSGVPYEQYF
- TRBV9 CASSLPGGYGYTF
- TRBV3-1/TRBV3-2 CASSQESGGGETQYF
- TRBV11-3 CASSLDGYEQFF
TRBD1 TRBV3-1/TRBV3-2 CASSHLQGDGGYTF
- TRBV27 CASSPRDNSYEQYF
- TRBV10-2 CASSESSRVGYTF
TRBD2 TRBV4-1 CASSLSRLAAPYEQYF
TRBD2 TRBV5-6 CASSIAGGPQETQYF
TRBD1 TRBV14 CASSQGTGMDEQYF
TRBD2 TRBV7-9 CASSPSGGAGYEQYF
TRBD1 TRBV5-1 CASSFDRGLGTEAFF
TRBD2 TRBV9 CASSVALAGTYNEQFF
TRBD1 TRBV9 CASSVGRDRGDYGYTF
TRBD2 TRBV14 CASSPPGLRVHEQFF
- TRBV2 CASYRGGKTQYF
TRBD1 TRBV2 CASRRDSSFGYTF
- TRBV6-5 CASSYELSSYNEQFF
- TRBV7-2 CASSSNRAGSGNTIYF
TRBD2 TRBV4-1 CASTPTSGRFSEQFF
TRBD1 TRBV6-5 CASSSGTVTNQPQHF